These T cell receptor beta chains were read from a single sample in a study of T cells in Graves' hyperthyroidism and ophthalmopathy. MiXCR, run by TCRdb on the multiplex PCR reads, gives a single entry per CDR3 protein. The data show approximately 330,000 distinct CDR3 sequences, with 18% seen just once and 49% held by the top ten. The specimen was blood. These receptors were obtained from a woman in her forties or fifties with Graves' hyperthyroidism. Both conserved end residues are part of each CDR3. D genes are given only for firm matches. Clone sizes are given selectively: once, few, many, or a class where the clone is expanded.

cdr3_aa cdr3_nt j_call v_call clone_size d_call cdr3_length
CASSPISYEQYF TGTGCCAGCAGCCCAATCTCTTACGAGCAGTACTTC TRBJ2-7 TRBV28 many NA 12
CASNQPAITEAFF TGTGCCAGCAACCAGCCGGCGATCACTGAAGCTTTCTTT TRBJ1-1 TRBV7-9 NA NA 13
CASSEALTGLHGYTF TGTGCCAGCAGTGAAGCGCTGACAGGGCTCCATGGCTACACCTTC TRBJ1-2 TRBV2 NA TRBD1 15
CASSADRGDNEQFF TGTGCCAGCAGCGCTGACAGGGGGGACAATGAGCAGTTCTTC TRBJ2-1 TRBV7-8 many TRBD1 14
CASSYGTMGVRTDTQYF TGTGCCAGCAGTTACGGGACAATGGGGGTTCGCACAGATACGCAGTATTTT TRBJ2-3 TRBV6-5 NA NA 17
CASSLGGGFKPLHF TGTGCCAGCAGCCTTGGGGGGGGGTTTAAACCCCTCCACTTT TRBJ1-6 TRBV6-1 NA NA 14
CASSQVTGQGNTIYF TGTGCCAGCAGCCAAGTCACAGGGCAAGGAAACACCATATATTTT TRBJ1-3 TRBV3-1 many NA 15
CASSGTDRDRGWYNEQFF TGTGCCAGTAGTGGGACAGACCGGGACAGGGGGTGGTACAATGAGCAGTTCTTC TRBJ2-1 TRBV19 few TRBD1 18
CASSEGDRGITDTQYF TGTGCCAGCAGCGAGGGGGACAGGGGGATAACAGATACGCAGTATTTT TRBJ2-3 TRBV9 NA TRBD1 16
CATSSLGRGPNLEQYF TGTGCCACCAGCAGCTTAGGCCGGGGCCCTAACCTCGAGCAGTACTTC TRBJ2-7 TRBV15 few NA 16
CAISLQGDYGYTF TGTGCCATCAGTCTACAGGGCGACTATGGCTACACCTTC TRBJ1-2 TRBV10-3 NA NA 13
CATLEGQGIPLGTDTQYF TGTGCCACTCTGGAGGGTCAGGGGATTCCTTTGGGCACAGATACGCAGTATTTT TRBJ2-3 TRBV6-2/TRBV6-3 few NA 18
CASSLDGGPQYF TGTGCCAGCAGCTTAGACGGGGGGCCGCAGTATTTT TRBJ2-3 TRBV11-2 few NA 12
CASYQDSNYGYTF TGCGCCAGTTATCAGGACAGTAACTATGGCTACACCTTC TRBJ1-2 TRBV5-1 few NA 13
CASSRGWNEQFF TGTGCCAGTAGTAGAGGGTGGAATGAGCAGTTCTTC TRBJ2-1 TRBV19 few NA 12
CASSLQDSNQPQHF TGTGCCAGCAGCTTACAAGATAGCAATCAGCCCCAGCATTTT TRBJ1-5 TRBV7-9 many NA 14
CSARTPSAPGDTQYF TGCAGTGCTAGAACGCCTAGCGCACCGGGAGATACGCAGTATTTT TRBJ2-3 TRBV20-1 many NA 15
CSAIPTEREATDTQYF TGCAGTGCCATACCAACAGAGCGGGAGGCCACAGATACGCAGTATTTT TRBJ2-3 TRBV20-1 many TRBD2 16
CASSSRGQPEYF TGTGCCAGCAGTTCCCGGGGGCAGCCCGAGTACTTC TRBJ2-5 TRBV28 NA NA 12
CASSTQVPGADTQYF TGTGCCAGCAGTACCCAGGTACCGGGGGCAGATACGCAGTATTTT TRBJ2-3 TRBV6-1 many NA 15